This TCR beta chain was retrieved from a study of T cell changes during pregnancy in multiple sclerosis. The V and J ends lost 3 bases and 1 base respectively, with 6 bases between them. The CDR3 is 13 residues long. Germline V gene data show CDR1 as MNHEY and CDR2 as SMNVEV (reference sequence). Clones were read by immunoSEQ multiplex PCR, and TCRdb kept only the in-frame ones, dropping some. The sample lists 48,000 or so clones; about 88% were seen once. Sequenced here: CD4+ T cells from peripheral blood mononuclear cells, sampled in the second trimester of pregnancy. This sequence originates from a female donor with multiple sclerosis, enrolled in a pregnancy study. J is TRBJ1-1 and V is TRBV27, with D hard to call. For the CDR3, the DNA is TGTGCCAGCAGTTTGTATAGGAACACTGAAGCTTTCTTT. Amino acids: CASSLYRNTEAFF.